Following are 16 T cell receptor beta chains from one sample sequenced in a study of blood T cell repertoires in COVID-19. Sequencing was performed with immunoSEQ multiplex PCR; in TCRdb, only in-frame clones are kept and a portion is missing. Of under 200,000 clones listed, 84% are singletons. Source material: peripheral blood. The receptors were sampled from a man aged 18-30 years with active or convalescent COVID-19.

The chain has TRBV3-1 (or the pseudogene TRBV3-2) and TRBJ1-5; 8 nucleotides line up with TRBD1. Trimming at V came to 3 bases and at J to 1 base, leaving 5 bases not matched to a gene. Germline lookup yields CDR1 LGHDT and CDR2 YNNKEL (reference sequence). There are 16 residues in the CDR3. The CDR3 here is CASSHSGQGSNQPQHF. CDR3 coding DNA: TGTGCCAGCAGCCATAGCGGACAGGGAAGCAATCAGCCCCAGCATTTT.

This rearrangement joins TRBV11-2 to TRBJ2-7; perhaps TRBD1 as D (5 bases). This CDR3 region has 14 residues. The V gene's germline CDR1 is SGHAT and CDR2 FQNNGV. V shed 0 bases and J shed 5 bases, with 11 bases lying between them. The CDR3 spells CASSLDPGRDEQYF. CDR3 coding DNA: TGTGCCAGCAGCTTAGATCCCGGCAGGGACGAGCAGTACTTC.

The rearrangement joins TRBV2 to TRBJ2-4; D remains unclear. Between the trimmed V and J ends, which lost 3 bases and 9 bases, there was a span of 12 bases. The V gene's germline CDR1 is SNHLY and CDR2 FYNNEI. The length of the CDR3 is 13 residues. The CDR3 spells CASSETQRGIQYF. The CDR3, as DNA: TGTGCCAGCAGTGAGACCCAGCGAGGCATTCAGTACTTC.

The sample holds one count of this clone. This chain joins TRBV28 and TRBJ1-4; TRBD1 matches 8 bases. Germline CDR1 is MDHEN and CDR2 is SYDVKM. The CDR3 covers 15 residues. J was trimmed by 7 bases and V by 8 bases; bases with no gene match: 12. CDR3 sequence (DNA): TGTGCCAGCCTGGCTAAGACAGGGGAAATTGAAAAACTGTTTTTT. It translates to CASLAKTGEIEKLFF.

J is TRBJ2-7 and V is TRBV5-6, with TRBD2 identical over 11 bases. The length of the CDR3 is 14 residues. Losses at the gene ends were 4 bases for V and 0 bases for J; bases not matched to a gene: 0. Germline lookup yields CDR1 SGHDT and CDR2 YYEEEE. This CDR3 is CASSTSGGSYEQYF. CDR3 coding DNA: TGTGCCAGCAGCACTAGCGGGGGCTCCTACGAGCAGTACTTC.

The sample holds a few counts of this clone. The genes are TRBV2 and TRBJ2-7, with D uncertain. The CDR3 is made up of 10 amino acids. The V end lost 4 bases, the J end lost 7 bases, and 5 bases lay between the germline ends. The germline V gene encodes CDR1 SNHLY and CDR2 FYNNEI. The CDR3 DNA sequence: TGTGCCAGCAGTGTAAAAGAGCAGTACTTC. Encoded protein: CASSVKEQYF.

CDR3 in amino acids: CASRFKGGQEMETFF. The CDR3 DNA reads as TGTGCAAGTCGCTTTAAGGGCGGACAGGAAATGGAAACTTTCTTT. The chain is built from TRBV12-2 and TRBJ1-1; the table's D call TRBD1 went unverified against the DNA. TRBV12-2 is deemed a pseudogene. The CDR3 length is 15 residues.

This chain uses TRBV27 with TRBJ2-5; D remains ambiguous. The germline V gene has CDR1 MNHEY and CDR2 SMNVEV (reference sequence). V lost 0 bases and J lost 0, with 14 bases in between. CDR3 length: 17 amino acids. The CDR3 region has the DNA TGTGCCAGCAGTTTATCGTTAACTAACGGGTACCAAGAGACCCAGTACTTC. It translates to CASSLSLTNGYQETQYF.

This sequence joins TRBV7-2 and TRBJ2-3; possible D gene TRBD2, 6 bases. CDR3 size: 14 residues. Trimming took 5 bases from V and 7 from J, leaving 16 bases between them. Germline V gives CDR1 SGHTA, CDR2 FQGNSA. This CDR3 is CASSLTGVGYTQYF. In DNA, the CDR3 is TGTGCCAGCAGCCTCACGGGGGTTGGCTATACGCAGTATTTT. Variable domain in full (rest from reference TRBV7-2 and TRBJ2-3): GAGVSQSPSNKVTEKGKDVELRCDPISGHTALYWYRQSLGQGLEFLIYFQGNSAPDKSGLPSDRFSAERTGGSVSTLTIQRTQQEDSAVYLCASSLTGVGYTQYFGPGTRLTVL.

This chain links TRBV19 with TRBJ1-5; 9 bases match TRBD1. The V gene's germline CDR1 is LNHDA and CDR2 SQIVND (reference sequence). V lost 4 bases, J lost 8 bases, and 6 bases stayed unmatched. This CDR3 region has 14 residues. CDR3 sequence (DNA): TGTGCCAGTAGTACAGGGACAGGGCTGAAGCCCCAGCATTTT. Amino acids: CASSTGTGLKPQHF.

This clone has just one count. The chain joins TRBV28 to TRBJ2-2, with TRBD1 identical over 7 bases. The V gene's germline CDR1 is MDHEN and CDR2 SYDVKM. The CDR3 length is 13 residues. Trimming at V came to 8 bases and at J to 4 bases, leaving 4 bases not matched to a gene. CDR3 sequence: CASGTEPTGELFF. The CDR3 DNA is TGTGCCAGCGGGACAGAGCCCACCGGGGAGCTGTTTTTT.

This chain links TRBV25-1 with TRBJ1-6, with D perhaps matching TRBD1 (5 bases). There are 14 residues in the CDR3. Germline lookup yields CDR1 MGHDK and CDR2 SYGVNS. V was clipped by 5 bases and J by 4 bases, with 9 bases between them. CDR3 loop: CASSQGAYNSPLHF. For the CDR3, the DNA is TGTGCCAGCAGTCAAGGGGCATATAATTCACCCCTCCACTTT.

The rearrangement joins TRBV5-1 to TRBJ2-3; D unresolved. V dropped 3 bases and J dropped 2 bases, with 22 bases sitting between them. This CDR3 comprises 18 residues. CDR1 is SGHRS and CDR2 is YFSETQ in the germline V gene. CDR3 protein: CASSSSAKTGAITDTQYF. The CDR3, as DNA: TGCGCCAGCAGCTCTAGTGCCAAGACTGGAGCAATCACAGATACGCAGTATTTT.

The CDR3 spells CASSARQGAVYEQYF. The CDR3 DNA follows: TGTGCCAGCAGCGCGAGACAGGGGGCGGTCTACGAGCAGTACTTC. The V call is TRBV9, the J call TRBJ2-7; 10 nucleotides agree with TRBD1. V trimming: 3 bases; J trimming: 3 bases; junction bases outside the gene matches: 6. The CDR3 extends over 15 amino acids. Germline V gene lookup returns CDR1 SGDLS and CDR2 YYNGEE.

The chain's CDR3 is CASSLSPSSGGYNTQYF. The CDR3 region has the DNA TGCGCCAGCAGCTTGTCCCCGTCTAGCGGGGGTTATAATACGCAGTATTTT. The rearrangement joins TRBV5-1 to TRBJ2-3; 10 nucleotides agree with TRBD2. Germline values: CDR1 SGHRS, CDR2 YFSETQ. Unmatched junction bases numbered 12, after V lost 1 base and J lost 7 bases. The CDR3 is 17 amino acids.

CDR3 sequence (DNA): TGTGCCACCAGTGAACCCAGAGCGGGAGGATTCGTCAATGAGCAGTTCTTC. It encodes CATSEPRAGGFVNEQFF. The chain uses TRBV24-1 and TRBJ2-1; 9 nucleotides match TRBD2. Germline V gene sequence: CDR1 KGHDR, CDR2 SFDVKD. This CDR3 is built from 17 residues. Trimming at V came to 4 bases and at J to 6 bases, leaving 12 bases not matched to a gene.